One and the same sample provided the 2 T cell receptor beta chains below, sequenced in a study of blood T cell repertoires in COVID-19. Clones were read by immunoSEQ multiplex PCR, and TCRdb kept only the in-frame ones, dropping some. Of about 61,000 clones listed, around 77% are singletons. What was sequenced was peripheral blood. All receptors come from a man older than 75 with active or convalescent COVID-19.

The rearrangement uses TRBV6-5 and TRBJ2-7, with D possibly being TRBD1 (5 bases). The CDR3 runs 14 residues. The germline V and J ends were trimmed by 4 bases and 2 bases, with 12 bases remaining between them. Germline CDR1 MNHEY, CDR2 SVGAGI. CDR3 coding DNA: TGTGCCAGCAGTTTACAGGACCCCACCTACGAGCAGTACTTC. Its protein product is CASSLQDPTYEQYF.

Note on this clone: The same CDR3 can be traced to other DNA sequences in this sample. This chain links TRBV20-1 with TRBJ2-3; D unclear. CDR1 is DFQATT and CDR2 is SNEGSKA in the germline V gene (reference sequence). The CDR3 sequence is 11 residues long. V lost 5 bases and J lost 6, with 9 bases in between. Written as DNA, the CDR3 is TGCAGTGCTCCGAGCGTGGATACGCAGTATTTT. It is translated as CSAPSVDTQYF.